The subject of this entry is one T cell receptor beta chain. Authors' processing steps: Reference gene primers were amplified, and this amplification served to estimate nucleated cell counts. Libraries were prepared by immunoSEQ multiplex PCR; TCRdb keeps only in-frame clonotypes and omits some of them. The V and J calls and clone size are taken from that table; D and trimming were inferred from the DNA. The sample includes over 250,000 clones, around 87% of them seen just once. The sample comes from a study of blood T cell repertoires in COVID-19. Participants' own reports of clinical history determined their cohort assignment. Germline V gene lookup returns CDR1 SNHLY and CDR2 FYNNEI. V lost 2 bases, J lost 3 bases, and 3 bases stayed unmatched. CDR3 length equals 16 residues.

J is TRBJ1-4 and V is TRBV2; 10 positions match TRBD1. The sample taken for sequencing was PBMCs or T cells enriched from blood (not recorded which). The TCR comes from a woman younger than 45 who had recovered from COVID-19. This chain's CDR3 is CASSERDRGANEKLFF. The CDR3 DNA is TGTGCCAGCAGTGAACGGGACAGGGGAGCTAATGAAAAACTGTTTTTT. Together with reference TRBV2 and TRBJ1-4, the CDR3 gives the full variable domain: EPEVTQTPSHQVTQMGQEVILRCVPISNHLYFYWYRQILGQKVEFLVSFYNNEISEKSEIFDDQFSVERPDGSNFTLKIRSTKLEDSAMYFCASSERDRGANEKLFFGSGTQLSVL.